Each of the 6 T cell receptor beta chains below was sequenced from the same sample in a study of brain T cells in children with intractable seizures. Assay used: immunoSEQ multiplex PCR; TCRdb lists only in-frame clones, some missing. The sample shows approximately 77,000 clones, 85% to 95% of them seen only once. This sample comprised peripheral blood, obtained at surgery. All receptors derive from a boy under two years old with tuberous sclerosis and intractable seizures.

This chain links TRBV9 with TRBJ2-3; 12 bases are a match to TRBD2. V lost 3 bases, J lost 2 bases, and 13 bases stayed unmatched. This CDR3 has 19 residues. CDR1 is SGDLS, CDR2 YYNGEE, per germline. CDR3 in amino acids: CASSATPQTSGGPTDTQYF. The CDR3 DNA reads TGTGCCAGCAGCGCAACGCCCCAGACTAGCGGGGGCCCCACAGATACGCAGTATTTT.

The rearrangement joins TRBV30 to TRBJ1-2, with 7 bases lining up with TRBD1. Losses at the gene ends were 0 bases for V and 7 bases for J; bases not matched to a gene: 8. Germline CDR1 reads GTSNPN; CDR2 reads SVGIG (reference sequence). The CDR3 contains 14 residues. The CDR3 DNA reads TGTGCCTGGAGTGTACAACAGGGGAGTAGTGGCTACACCTTC. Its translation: CAWSVQQGSSGYTF.

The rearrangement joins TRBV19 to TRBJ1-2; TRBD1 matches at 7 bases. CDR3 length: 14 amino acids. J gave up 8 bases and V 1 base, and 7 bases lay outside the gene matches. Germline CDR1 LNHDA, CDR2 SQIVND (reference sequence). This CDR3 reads CASSIAEGADGYTF. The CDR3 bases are TGTGCCAGTAGTATAGCAGAGGGGGCGGACGGCTACACCTTC. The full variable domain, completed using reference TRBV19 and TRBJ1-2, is DGGITQSPKYLFRKEGQNVTLSCEQNLNHDAMYWYRQDPGQGLRLIYYSQIVNDFQKGDIAEGYSVSREKKESFPLTVTSAQKNPTAFYLCASSIAEGADGYTFGSGTRLTVV.

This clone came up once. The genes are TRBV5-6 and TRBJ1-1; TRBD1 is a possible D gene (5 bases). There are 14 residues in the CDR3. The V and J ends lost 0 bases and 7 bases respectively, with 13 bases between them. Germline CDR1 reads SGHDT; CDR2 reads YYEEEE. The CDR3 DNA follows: TGTGCCAGCAGCTTGGAAGGAGGGCAGGGTGAAGCTTTCTTT. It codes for CASSLEGGQGEAFF.

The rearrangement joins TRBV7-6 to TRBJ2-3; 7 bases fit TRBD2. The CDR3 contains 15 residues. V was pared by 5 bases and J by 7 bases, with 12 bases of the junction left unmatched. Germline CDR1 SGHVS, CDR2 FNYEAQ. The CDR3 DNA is TGTGCCAGCAGCCCCCCTAACGGGAGGCTGAATACGCAGTATTTT. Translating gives CASSPPNGRLNTQYF.

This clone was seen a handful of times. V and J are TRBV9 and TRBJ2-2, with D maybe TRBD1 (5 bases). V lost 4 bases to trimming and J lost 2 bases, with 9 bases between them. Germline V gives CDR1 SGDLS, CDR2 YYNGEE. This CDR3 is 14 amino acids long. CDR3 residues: CASSSTDNTGELFF. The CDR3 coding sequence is TGTGCCAGCAGCTCGACAGATAACACCGGGGAGCTGTTTTTT.